This T cell receptor beta chain derives from a study of spatial heterogeneity in lung cancer. Germline CDR1 and CDR2: SGHAT and FQNNGV. V was shortened by 4 bases and J by 14 bases, with 16 bases between the two germline ends. The length of the CDR3 is 12 residues. TCRdb processed the 5' RACE reads anew with MiXCR; each CDR3 protein has one entry. The table includes roughly 70,000 distinct CDR3 sequences, over 7% detected once. Time point reported: blood at routine non-recurrence follow-up after resection. The study sequenced unsorted whole RNA from tumor, nontumor lung or frozen PBMC. The chain recombines TRBV11-2 with TRBJ2-3; no clear D gene. Sequencing was performed on PBMCs, taken at follow-up. This sequence was found in a female donor with early-stage non-small cell lung cancer. The CDR3 region is CASSSPRLPPYF. CDR3 nucleotides: TGTGCCAGCAGCTCCCCGCGACTCCCCCCGTATTTT. Full variable domain (missing parts from reference TRBV11-2 and TRBJ2-3): EAGVAQSPRYKIIEKRQSVAFWCNPISGHATLYWYQQILGQGPKLLIQFQNNGVVDDSQLPKDRFSAERLKGVDSTLKIQPAKLEDSAVYLCASSSPRLPPYFGPGTRLTVL.